This T cell receptor (beta chain) was captured by sequencing in a study of blood T cells in healthy people across ages. Points from the study as a whole: Estimated diversity that came from one million T cells was considered an underestimate. PBMCs went unsorted, and a conclusive naive versus antigen-experienced comparison was therefore prevented.

The V end lost 0 bases, the J end lost 2 bases, and 9 bases lay between the germline ends. CDR3 length equals 14 residues. From germline, CDR1 is DFQATT and CDR2 SNEGSKA (reference sequence). This clonotype was observed a few times. The antigen remains undetermined. Alongside a J-beta primer mix, a sample-barcoded 5' primer served in a second PCR lasting roughly 7 to 11 cycles. The study obtained at least 3 million CDR3-containing paired-end reads from every sample. TCRdb itself ran the 5' RACE reads through MiXCR, one entry per CDR3 protein. The repertoire consists of fewer than 1.5 million distinct CDR3 sequences, with roughly 40% occurring once and the leading ten covering less than 8%.

The chain couples TRBV20-1 to TRBJ2-3, with unresolved D. Sequencing was done on a sample of blood. This clonotype was sampled from a woman under 30 in good health. The CDR3 coding sequence is TGCAGTGCTAGAGAAAGGGAAGACACAGATACGCAGTATTTT. It encodes CSAREREDTDTQYF.